The 25 T cell receptor beta chains listed next were all sequenced from one sample in a study of T cell changes during pregnancy in multiple sclerosis. Measured with immunoSEQ multiplex PCR; TCRdb has only the in-frame clones, and not every one. The sample has approximately 88,000 clones; about 92% are singletons. Sequenced here: peripheral blood, sampled in the first trimester of pregnancy. These receptors were obtained from a female donor with multiple sclerosis, enrolled in a pregnancy study.

The chain uses TRBV4-1 and TRBJ2-3, with no clear D. The CDR3 is 20 amino acids. The germline V gene has CDR1 MGHRA and CDR2 YSYEKL. V was trimmed by 0 bases and J by 2 bases, leaving 24 bases between them. CDR3 DNA: TGCGCCAGCAGCCAAGATTTCGGTGGTTCGTTTGCTAGTCACACAGATACGCAGTATTTT. Encoded protein: CASSQDFGGSFASHTDTQYF.

The chain links TRBV11-2 to TRBJ2-7; a weak D match, TRBD2 (7 bases). V was trimmed by 2 bases and J by 0 bases, leaving 14 bases between them. CDR1 SGHAT and CDR2 FQNNGV come from the germline V gene. The CDR3 spans 16 residues. CDR3 nucleotides: TGTGCCAGCAGCTTATGGGGGGGCCAGAGCTCCTACGAGCAGTACTTC. It encodes CASSLWGGQSSYEQYF.

V and J are TRBV28 and TRBJ1-1; D not certain. CDR1 and CDR2 (germline): MDHEN, SYDVKM. The CDR3 is 12 amino acids. Trimming took off 10 bases at V and 8 bases at J, with 17 bases between the two ends. CDR3 protein: CATLPPRGEAFF. The CDR3 DNA reads TGTGCCACACTACCCCCCAGAGGCGAAGCTTTCTTT. Full variable domain (missing parts from reference TRBV28 and TRBJ1-1): DVKVTQSSRYLVKRTGEKVFLECVQDMDHENMFWYRQDPGLGLRLIYFSYDVKMKEKGDIPEGYSVSREKKERFSLILESASTNQTSMYLCATLPPRGEAFFGQGTRLTVV.

This chain connects TRBV28 to TRBJ2-7, with TRBD2 matching over 9 bases. CDR3 size: 15 residues. CDR1 is MDHEN and CDR2 is SYDVKM in the germline V gene. Unmatched junction bases numbered 11, after V lost 7 bases and J lost 4 bases. CDR3 in DNA: TGTGCCAGCAACCCTGTCGTAGCGGGAGAGTACGAGCAGTACTTC. Residues: CASNPVVAGEYEQYF.

This clone is a singleton in its sample. V is TRBV10-2 and J is TRBJ2-7; 9 bases match TRBD1. Trimming removed 8 bases from V and 4 bases from J; junction bases left unmatched: 3. CDR1 is WSHSY and CDR2 is SAAADI in the germline V gene. CDR3 length: 12 amino acids. The CDR3 nucleotides are TGCGCCAGCGGACAGGGGAGGTACGAGCAGTACTTC. Residues: CASGQGRYEQYF.

The J gene is TRBJ2-3, the V gene TRBV5-1, with 7 bases aligning to TRBD2. This CDR3 contains 18 residues. CDR1 SGHRS and CDR2 YFSETQ come from the germline V gene. V dropped 0 bases and J dropped 0; count of bases not matched to a gene: 10. The CDR3 sequence is CASSLGLARLGSTDTQYF. CDR3 nucleotides: TGCGCCAGCAGCTTGGGACTAGCCAGACTTGGTAGCACAGATACGCAGTATTTT.

The chain carries TRBV28 and TRBJ2-7; perhaps TRBD1 as D (5 bases). The ends were cut back, 8 bases at V and 0 bases at J, with 11 bases in the middle. Germline CDR1 is MDHEN and CDR2 is SYDVKM. The CDR3 spans 13 residues. The DNA for the CDR3 is TGTGCCAGCGGGCATGACAGCTCCTACGAGCAGTACTTC. It specifies CASGHDSSYEQYF.

This chain joins TRBV11-2 and TRBJ1-2; D may be TRBD1 (5 bases). With 2 bases removed from V and 8 bases from J, the gap between germline ends came to 9 bases. The CDR3 sequence is 12 residues long. CDR1 is SGHAT, CDR2 FQNNGV, per germline. The CDR3 here is CASSLQGRGYTF. CDR3 nucleotide sequence: TGTGCCAGCAGCTTACAGGGCCGGGGCTACACCTTC.

The table lists this clone with a few counts. The chain recombines TRBV20-1 with TRBJ2-5; D is possibly TRBD1 (6 bases). There are 11 residues in the CDR3. Trimming cost V 4 bases and J 5 bases, with 8 bases left between them. Germline V gene data show CDR1 as DFQATT and CDR2 as SNEGSKA (reference sequence). In nucleotides, the CDR3 is TGCAGTGCTACTAGGGGGGAGACCCAGTACTTC. This translates into CSATRGETQYF.

The chain recombines TRBV6-6 with TRBJ2-7; D is possibly TRBD2 (5 bases). Trimming pared 6 bases from V and 0 bases from J, leaving 9 bases between. Germline lookup yields CDR1 MNHNY and CDR2 SVGAGI (reference sequence). The CDR3 contains 13 residues. The CDR3, as DNA: TGTGCCAGCAGCTTCCGGGACTCCTACGAGCAGTACTTC. Protein product: CASSFRDSYEQYF.

This CDR3 is CASREVAGGYNEQFF. The CDR3 DNA reads TGTGCCAGCAGAGAAGTAGCGGGAGGCTACAATGAGCAGTTCTTC. The chain recombines TRBV27 with TRBJ2-1, with 10 bases aligning to TRBD2. V gave up 6 bases and J gave up 3 bases; unmatched junction bases: 5. CDR1 is MNHEY, CDR2 SMNVEV, per germline (reference sequence). CDR3 size: 15 residues.

The chain carries TRBV7-8 and TRBJ2-5, with 14 bases fitting TRBD2. Germline lookup yields CDR1 SGHVS and CDR2 FQNEAQ. The CDR3 is 16 residues long. Trimming cost V 4 bases and J 6 bases; bases outside gene matches: 7. The CDR3 coding sequence is TGTGCCAGCAGCTCTGGACTAGCGGGAGGCCCCCAGACCCAGTACTTC. Amino acid sequence: CASSSGLAGGPQTQYF.

The chain combines TRBV27 with TRBJ2-7; 14 bases line up with TRBD2. The trim removed 4 bases at V and 7 bases at J, leaving 9 bases unmatched. The CDR3 extends over 16 amino acids. The germline gives CDR1 MNHEY, CDR2 SMNVEV (reference sequence). Written as DNA, the CDR3 is TGTGCCAGCAGTTGGGGCCGACTAGCGGGAGGGGAAGAGCAGTACTTC. It translates to CASSWGRLAGGEEQYF.

V and J are TRBV28 and TRBJ1-1, with unresolved D. CDR3 length: 8 residues. The V end was cut by 8 bases, the J end by 12 bases, with 7 bases between. Germline assignment: CDR1 MDHEN and CDR2 SYDVKM. CDR3 loop: CASGFTFF. The CDR3 DNA reads as TGTGCCAGCGGCTTTACTTTCTTT.

The chain combines TRBV19 with TRBJ2-5; tentative D call: TRBD2 (5 bases). This CDR3 spans 13 amino acids. Germline CDR1 reads LNHDA; CDR2 reads SQIVND (reference sequence). Between the trimmed V and J ends, which lost 3 bases and 4 bases, there was a span of 9 bases. The DNA of the CDR3 is TGTGCCAGTAGTATGGCCCGGGGAGAGACCCAGTACTTC. Translating gives CASSMARGETQYF.

This chain joins TRBV29-1 and TRBJ1-1; D is uncertain. CDR3 size: 11 residues. CDR1 and CDR2 from the germline V gene are SQVTM and ANQGSEA. The ends were cut back, 4 bases at V and 8 bases at J, with 11 bases in the middle. For the CDR3, the DNA is TGCAGCGTTGTCGGAGGGTACGAAGCTTTCTTT. It codes for CSVVGGYEAFF.

The CDR3 DNA reads as TGTGCCAGCAGCTTAGCGGGAGGGCCCTACGAGCAGTACTTC. This codes for CASSLAGGPYEQYF. This chain uses TRBV9 with TRBJ2-7, with TRBD2 matching 11 bases. V shed 4 bases, J shed 2 bases, and the junction held 2 bases outside the gene matches. The CDR3 extends over 14 amino acids. The germline V gene encodes CDR1 SGDLS and CDR2 YYNGEE.

The rearrangement uses TRBV5-1 and TRBJ2-7, with 9 bases matching TRBD2. CDR1 and CDR2 (germline): SGHRS, YFSETQ. This CDR3 contains 16 residues. V shed 0 bases, J shed 3 bases, and the junction held 7 bases outside the gene matches. As DNA, the CDR3 is TGCGCCAGCAGCTTGGCCCCTAGCGGGGACGTCTACGAGCAGTACTTC. This codes for CASSLAPSGDVYEQYF.

V gene TRBV20-1 combines with J gene TRBJ2-3; possibly TRBD2 for D (5 bases). This CDR3 contains 10 residues. Germline CDR1 reads DFQATT; CDR2 reads SNEGSKA (reference sequence). The V end lost 3 bases, the J end lost 15 bases, and 13 bases lay between the germline ends. The CDR3 DNA follows: TGCAGTGCTAGCTCCGTGAGGGCCTATTTT. Its protein is CSASSVRAYF.

The chain recombines TRBV4-2 with TRBJ2-7; TRBD2 aligns across 7 bases. Trimming took 5 bases from V and 4 from J; bases not matched to a gene: 5. There are 13 residues in the CDR3. Germline assignment: CDR1 LGHNA and CDR2 YNFKEQ. Here the CDR3 reads CASSAGEGYEQYF. For the CDR3, the DNA is TGTGCCAGCAGCGCGGGAGAAGGGTACGAGCAGTACTTC.

The CDR3 loop reads CASSLGAGTIHLQETQYF. CDR3 bases: TGCGCCAGCAGCTTGGGTGCCGGGACTATCCACCTCCAAGAGACCCAGTACTTC. The rearrangement joins TRBV5-1 to TRBJ2-5; 7 nucleotides align to TRBD2. CDR3 length: 18 amino acids. Germline loops: CDR1 SGHRS, CDR2 YFSETQ. With 0 bases clipped from V and 1 base from J, the junction kept 12 bases outside the gene matches.

The rearrangement links TRBV6-7 to TRBJ2-1; perhaps TRBD1 as D (5 bases). TRBV6-7 is assigned to the ORF class and has an uncertain function. V shed 0 bases and J shed 5 bases, with 11 bases lying between them. The CDR3 runs 15 residues. CDR3 amino acids: CASSYSPDKDNEQFF. CDR3 sequence (DNA): TGTGCCAGCAGTTACTCCCCGGACAAGGACAATGAGCAGTTCTTC.

The chain joins TRBV19 to TRBJ1-2; 9 bases fit TRBD1. Germline V gene data show CDR1 as LNHDA and CDR2 as SQIVND (reference sequence). CDR3 length equals 15 residues. With V trimmed by 6 bases and J by 4 bases, 9 bases remained unmatched. CDR3: CASSRPGQGGYGYTF. CDR3 coding DNA: TGTGCCAGTAGCCGTCCGGGACAGGGCGGCTATGGCTACACCTTC.

This chain links TRBV27 with TRBJ1-5, with unresolved D. Germline V gene lookup returns CDR1 MNHEY and CDR2 SMNVEV (reference sequence). CDR3 length: 14 residues. Trimming removed 7 bases at V and 1 base at J, with 11 bases between. The CDR3 reads CASTPSGSNQPQHF. CDR3 sequence (DNA): TGTGCCAGCACCCCCTCCGGGAGCAATCAGCCCCAGCATTTT.

This clone was counted between two and nine times. The V call is TRBV6-5, the J call TRBJ2-7; D gene ambiguous. Germline V gene data show CDR1 as MNHEY and CDR2 as SVGAGI. V lost 8 bases, J lost 1 base, and 12 bases lay in between. The CDR3 runs 13 residues. The CDR3 reads CASEDQGSYEQYF. CDR3 nucleotide sequence: TGTGCCAGCGAGGATCAAGGTTCCTACGAGCAGTACTTC.